The clone carrying this TCR beta chain was seen many times. Its matching antigen is unknown. The CDR3 has 13 amino acids. V shed 0 bases and J shed 6 bases, with 11 bases lying between them. The germline V gene encodes CDR1 DFQATT and CDR2 SNEGSKA (reference sequence). The study enrolled ophthalmopathy donors with moderate-to-severe activity, CAS ≥3, NOSPECS ≥4 and duration under 3 months. As the starting material, around 10 ml of fresh peripheral blood yielded the PBMCs. RNA transcripts yielded amplified TCR beta CDR3 regions. HTBI-primed RT-PCR formed the first round, and a multiplex PCR formed the second. TCRdb re-called the multiplex PCR reads through MiXCR, storing one row per CDR3 protein. The sample lists under 350,000 distinct CDR3 sequences, roughly 16% seen once, with 9% to 15% in the top ten. The data are from a study of Graves' ophthalmopathy and Graves' hyperthyroidism. Study-level points and caveats: Discriminating ophthalmopathy from stable hyperthyroidism, a 13-signature model attained a sensitivity of 85% to 90% and a specificity of about 83%.

This TCR was recovered from an adult man with Graves' ophthalmopathy. V usage is TRBV20-1 and J usage is TRBJ1-2; TRBD1 might be the D (5 bases). Sequenced material: peripheral blood. The CDR3 here is CSARDQGLDGYTF. The CDR3, as DNA: TGCAGTGCTAGAGATCAGGGTCTTGATGGCTACACCTTC.